This is a list of T cell receptor beta chains from one sample in a study of cytomegalovirus exposure and HLA in healthy donors. The method was immunoSEQ multiplex PCR; TCRdb's version includes in-frame clones alone and lacks a portion of them. Seen here are 150,000 to 200,000 clones, around four fifths observed once, and the top ten hold over 2%. Source material: PBMCs. The receptors were gathered from a man aged 25-45 years in good health and CMV-seropositive. CDR3s include the opening cysteine and the closing phenylalanine or tryptophan. The D gene is left open where the match is weak. Clone size is stated in some rows and not others, as once, few, many or a class when expanded.

d_gene	v_gene	abundance	j_gene	CDR3nt	CDR3aa
TRBD1	TRBV5-1	few	TRBJ2-1	TGCGCCAGCAGCCCCACGTACGGTGAGACAGGGGGCAATGAGCAGTTCTTC	CASSPTYGETGGNEQFF
NA	TRBV12-2	few	TRBJ1-2	TGTGCAAGTCGCTTAGTGTCTCGAAGGGGTGAATATGGCTACACCTTC	CASRLVSRRGEYGYTF
NA	TRBV5-4	NA	TRBJ1-1	TGTGCCAGCAGCTTGGCCAAGAATCAGGGCACTGAAGCTTTCTTT	CASSLAKNQGTEAFF
TRBD1	TRBV14	NA	TRBJ1-6	TGTGCCAGCAGCCATAAAAATGGACAGGAGGCGTATAATTCACCCCTCCACTTT	CASSHKNGQEAYNSPLHF
TRBD2	TRBV11-2	once	TRBJ2-3	TGTGCCAGCAGCTTAGAAGCAAGCGTTTGGACTAGCGGGGGCACAGATACGCAGTATTTT	CASSLEASVWTSGGTDTQYF
TRBD1	TRBV5-1	NA	TRBJ1-2	TGCGCCAGCAGCGTCACTACCGGGACAGGGTTTGGCGGCTACACCTTC	CASSVTTGTGFGGYTF
NA	TRBV19	NA	TRBJ1-1	TGTGCCAGTAGGGCAAGGGGCACTGAAGCTTTCTTT	CASRARGTEAFF
TRBD1	TRBV9	NA	TRBJ2-7	TGTGCCAGCAGCCCAGGGGGCCAGCAGTACTTC	CASSPGGQQYF
NA	TRBV7-3	NA	TRBJ2-1	TGTGCCAGCAGCCCCCGGGCAGGGGACAATGAGCAGTTCTTC	CASSPRAGDNEQFF
TRBD1	TRBV9	NA	TRBJ1-2	TGTGCCAGCAGCGACAGGGGACGGGGCTACACCTTC	CASSDRGRGYTF
NA	TRBV19	NA	TRBJ2-3	TGTGCCAGTAGTTTACAGGTAACGAGCACAGATACGCAGTATTTT	CASSLQVTSTDTQYF
TRBD2	TRBV7-3	NA	TRBJ2-3	TGTGCCAGCAGTTTGGAGCGGGGGGGCCTGTACGCAGATACGCAGTATTTT	CASSLERGGLYADTQYF
NA	TRBV4-2	NA	TRBJ1-1	TGTGCCAGCAGCCAAGGGTGGGCAGGGATGGACACTGAAGCTTTCTTT	CASSQGWAGMDTEAFF
TRBD2	TRBV4-3	NA	TRBJ2-1	TGCGCCAGCAGCCAAGAAAGGCTAGCGGGGTACAATGAGCAGTTCTTC	CASSQERLAGYNEQFF
TRBD1	TRBV7-2	NA	TRBJ1-2	TGTGCCAGCACCTTAAGGGACAGAGGGGCAAGTGGCTACACCTTC	CASTLRDRGASGYTF
TRBD1	TRBV11-3	NA	TRBJ2-1	TGTGCCAGCAGCTTAGAGGGTCGGTGGGCGACAGGGGACAATGAGCAGTTCTTC	CASSLEGRWATGDNEQFF
NA	TRBV11-3	NA	TRBJ1-2	TGTGCCAGCAGCACGCGACAGTGGACTAACTATGGCTACACCTTC	CASSTRQWTNYGYTF
NA	TRBV6-6	NA	TRBJ1-5	TGTGCCAGCAGTTACCCGACAGAGAATCAGCCCCAGCATTTT	CASSYPTENQPQHF
NA	TRBV21-1	once	TRBJ2-1	TGTGCCAGCAGCAAGGGACAGCAGTACAATGAGCAGTTCTTC	CASSKGQQYNEQFF
NA	TRBV18	once	TRBJ1-6	TGTGCCAGCTCACCACAAGACCGACAGGCCCATAATTCACCCCTCCACTTT	CASSPQDRQAHNSPLHF
TRBD1	TRBV5-1	NA	TRBJ1-6	TGCGCCAGCAGCGAGGGACAGGAAAATTCACCCCTCCACTTT	CASSEGQENSPLHF
NA	TRBV6-4	NA	TRBJ2-2	TGTGCCAGCAGAAGTGACAGGTACACCGGGGAGCTGTTTTTT	CASRSDRYTGELFF
NA	TRBV18	NA	TRBJ1-4	TGTGCCAGCTCACCACAGGGGCCTGCAACTAATGAAAAACTGTTTTTT	CASSPQGPATNEKLFF
NA	TRBV5-1	NA	TRBJ2-6	TGCGCCAGCAGCTTGGTCATCACAGGGTCTGGGGCCAACGTCCTGACTTTC	CASSLVITGSGANVLTF
TRBD1	TRBV6-5	NA	TRBJ1-1	TGTGCCAGCAGTCGACGGACAGGGGAGACTGAAGCTTTCTTT	CASSRRTGETEAFF
NA	TRBV13	NA	TRBJ1-3	TGTGCCAGCAGCCCGAAGACCGACTACACCATATATTTT	CASSPKTDYTIYF
NA	TRBV2	once	TRBJ1-6	TGTGCCAGCAGTGAAGACAGGGCCTCCTATAATTCACCCCTCCACTTT	CASSEDRASYNSPLHF
TRBD2	TRBV27	NA	TRBJ2-3	TGTGCCAGCAGTTTATCGCCAGCGGGGGTTTTTACAGATACGCAGTATTTT	CASSLSPAGVFTDTQYF
TRBD1	TRBV5-5	NA	TRBJ1-4	TGTGCCAGCAGCTTGGCCAAACAGGGGGGCCCCGGTGAAAAACTGTTTTTT	CASSLAKQGGPGEKLFF